The clone carrying this TCR beta chain was observed many times. Its specificity is not known. The sample's time point: newly diagnosed GD, antithyroid drugs for less than 3 months. With RNA extracted from PBMCs as input, the TCR library was made. The patients included were those that came from an endocrinology department in Xi'an, China. This entry is derived from a study of regulatory T cells in long-lasting Graves disease. The CDR3 length is 15 residues. V lost 3 bases, J lost 2 bases, and 4 bases stayed unmatched. Germline lookup yields CDR1 MNHGY and CDR2 SVAAGI. Combining iRepertoire HTBI primers with Arm-PCR of CDR3 regions, the authors built TCR beta libraries. In TCRdb, the multiplex PCR reads were re-called with MiXCR into one record per CDR3 protein. Of 500,000 to 700,000 distinct CDR3 sequences detected, less than 20% appear once; the ten largest clones hold around a sixth. Overall study findings and caveats: New patients shared 800 to 1,000 public clonotypes, and persistent patients shared more, with approximately 2,500.

This sample was shared with a second study, whose subject was T cells in Graves' hyperthyroidism and ophthalmopathy. Per that study: In the first-round RT-PCR of the TCR CDR3, the HTBI primer set was used. Ophthalmopathy was distinguished from stable hyperthyroidism by 13 V-J signatures.

The chain joins TRBV6-9 to TRBJ2-7, with TRBD2 matching 10 bases. This TCR derives from a woman aged 25 to 39 with Graves disease. The sequencing used peripheral blood mononuclear cells (PBMCs), collected at new diagnosis, from a patient treated with antithyroid drugs. The CDR3 loop is CASSYDGTSAYEQYF. CDR3 coding DNA: TGTGCCAGCAGTTACGACGGGACTAGCGCCTACGAGCAGTACTTC.